The 30 T cell receptor beta chains in this list originate from one sample, sequenced in a study of early T cells in non-severe SARS-CoV-2 infection. TCRdb reprocessed the 5' RACE reads with MiXCR, giving one entry per CDR3 protein. The data show some 81,000 distinct CDR3 sequences, about 17% seen once. Sample: whole blood. These receptors came from an adult who was a healthcare worker with PCR-confirmed SARS-CoV-2 infection or an uninfected control (not recorded which).

This clonotype was seen only a few times. V gene TRBV5-1 combines with J gene TRBJ2-5, with no clear D. V lost 4 bases to trimming and J lost 2 bases, with 9 bases between them. The CDR3 sequence is 13 residues long. Per the germline V gene, CDR1 is SGHRS and CDR2 is YFSETQ. This CDR3 reads CASSPLRQETQYF. The CDR3 DNA reads TGCGCCAGCAGCCCCCTCCGACAAGAGACCCAGTACTTC. Complete variable domain (other parts from reference TRBV5-1 and TRBJ2-5): KAGVTQTPRYLIKTRGQQVTLSCSPISGHRSVSWYQQTPGQGLQFLFEYFSETQRNKGNFPGRFSGRQFSNSRSEMNVSTLELGDSALYLCASSPLRQETQYFGPGTRLLVL.

This clonotype occurred many times. The chain employs TRBV7-9 and TRBJ1-1; possible D gene TRBD1, 6 bases. The CDR3 totals 14 residues. Per the germline V gene, CDR1 is SEHNR and CDR2 is FQNEAQ (reference sequence). Trimming removed 4 bases from V and 2 bases from J, with 11 bases in between. The CDR3 loop is CASSSTQGNTEAFF. The CDR3 region has the DNA TGTGCCAGCAGCTCGACACAGGGTAACACTGAAGCTTTCTTT.

This sequence joins TRBV12-3 or TRBV12-4 and TRBJ2-2; D possibly uses TRBD1 or TRBD2 (6 bases each). Trimming took off 3 bases at V and 6 bases at J, with 8 bases between the two ends. The CDR3 runs to 13 residues. The CDR3 sequence is CASSLGGPGELFF. CDR3 nucleotides: TGTGCCAGCAGTTTGGGGGGCCCCGGGGAGCTGTTTTTT.

This clonotype showed up just a few times. The V gene is TRBV10-2, the J gene TRBJ1-1; tentative D call: TRBD1 (5 bases). The V end was cut by 4 bases, the J end by 1 base, with 13 bases between. Germline CDR1 and CDR2: WSHSY and SAAADI. This CDR3 has 15 amino acids. CDR3 coding DNA: TGCGCCAGCAGTGGGCAGACGGGGGGGAACACTGAAGCTTTCTTT. Its protein is CASSGQTGGNTEAFF.

This clonotype came up many times. The chain recombines TRBV7-8 with TRBJ1-2; 7 nucleotides line up with TRBD1. Germline assignment: CDR1 SGHVS and CDR2 FQNEAQ. Unmatched junction bases numbered 3, after V lost 5 bases and J lost 6 bases. This CDR3 is built from 12 residues. DNA of the CDR3: TGTGCCAGCAGCCAGGGGGGGGATGGCTACACCTTC. Translated: CASSQGGDGYTF.

This clonotype came up a few times. This chain joins TRBV7-3 and TRBJ2-2, with D uncertain. CDR3 length: 17 amino acids. Trimming pared 5 bases from V and 3 bases from J, leaving 19 bases between. Germline V gene lookup returns CDR1 SGHTA and CDR2 FQGTGA. The CDR3 nucleotides read TGTGCCAGCAGCCCCCACATCAACGCTCCTTACACCGGGGAGCTGTTTTTT. Protein: CASSPHINAPYTGELFF.

This clonotype was detected a few times. In DNA form, the CDR3 reads TGTGCCAGCAGCCCCCCTGGCCAGGGAGAAGAGACCCAGTACTTC. It yields the protein CASSPPGQGEETQYF. This rearrangement joins TRBV5-4 to TRBJ2-5; the D gene could be TRBD1 or TRBD2 (5 bases each). Germline CDR1 SGHNT, CDR2 YYREEE (reference sequence). The CDR3 consists of 15 residues. Trimming removed 4 bases at V and 3 bases at J, with 16 bases between.

The gene calls are TRBV18 and TRBJ1-1, with TRBD1 matching 7 bases. This CDR3 comprises 14 residues. The trim removed 6 bases at V and 0 bases at J, leaving 4 bases unmatched. Germline V CDR1 and CDR2: KGHSH, LQKENI. The CDR3 loop reads CASSRGQMNTEAFF. CDR3 coding DNA: TGTGCCAGCTCCCGGGGACAGATGAACACTGAAGCTTTCTTT.

V gene TRBV28 combines with J gene TRBJ2-2; 11 bases fit TRBD1. The CDR3 consists of 16 residues. The V segment lost 6 bases and the J segment 6 bases; nucleotides outside the gene matches: 9. Germline V gene lookup returns CDR1 MDHEN and CDR2 SYDVKM. The CDR3 DNA is TGTGCCAGCAGGCCCTCGGGACAGGGGGAGGCCGGGGAGCTGTTTTTT. Amino acids: CASRPSGQGEAGELFF.

The rearrangement uses TRBV28 and TRBJ1-2; 9 bases are shared with TRBD1. Germline loops: CDR1 MDHEN, CDR2 SYDVKM. CDR3 length: 15 amino acids. V dropped 10 bases and J dropped 4; count of bases not matched to a gene: 13. CDR3 protein: CATPRDRVFVYGYTF. Here the CDR3 DNA reads TGTGCCACACCCCGGGACAGGGTTTTCGTCTATGGCTACACCTTC.

This chain links TRBV15 with TRBJ2-7; 10 nucleotides line up with TRBD2. CDR3 length equals 18 residues. J was trimmed by 2 bases and V by 3 bases; bases with no gene match: 13. The germline V gene has CDR1 LNHNV and CDR2 YYDKDF (reference sequence). CDR3 DNA: TGTGCCACCAGCAGCGCCGGGACTAGCGACAAGCGGCCCTACGAGCAGTACTTC. As protein: CATSSAGTSDKRPYEQYF.

This clonotype was observed at least ten times. This chain joins TRBV20-1 and TRBJ2-1; D remains ambiguous. Germline CDR1 DFQATT, CDR2 SNEGSKA (reference sequence). The V and J ends lost 0 bases and 6 bases respectively, with 6 bases between them. There are 12 residues in the CDR3. The CDR3 DNA sequence: TGCAGTGCTAGAGAAGGCGGCAATGAGCAGTTCTTC. Protein product: CSAREGGNEQFF.

This clonotype was picked up a small number of times. V usage is TRBV25-1 and J usage is TRBJ2-3; D gene uncertain. V shed 3 bases and J shed 4 bases, with 11 bases lying between them. The CDR3 spans 14 residues. Germline CDR1 is MGHDK and CDR2 is SYGVNS. As DNA, the CDR3 is TGTGCCAGCAGTGAGCGGATAGACCCAGATACGCAGTATTTT. Protein product: CASSERIDPDTQYF.

The J gene is TRBJ2-1, the V gene TRBV6-5, with 9 nucleotides matching TRBD2. The V segment lost 8 bases and the J segment 2 bases; nucleotides outside the gene matches: 7. The CDR3 is 15 amino acids. Germline V gene sequence: CDR1 MNHEY, CDR2 SVGAGI. CDR3 residues: CASALSGGPYNEQFF. The DNA for the CDR3 is TGTGCCAGCGCGTTAAGCGGGGGGCCCTACAATGAGCAGTTCTTC.

This clonotype was found a few times. This chain links TRBV5-5 with TRBJ2-7; 12 bases are a match to TRBD2. Germline CDR1 reads SGHKS; CDR2 reads YYEKEE (reference sequence). V was clipped by 4 bases and J by 3 bases; unmatched bases: 5. The CDR3 sequence is 15 residues long. The CDR3 sequence: CASSHRLAGDYEQYF. CDR3 sequence (DNA): TGTGCCAGCAGCCACAGACTAGCGGGGGACTACGAGCAGTACTTC.

This clonotype has just a few counts. The rearrangement uses TRBV14 and TRBJ2-7; 9 positions agree with TRBD1. Germline loops: CDR1 SGHDN, CDR2 FVKESK. Trimming cost V 2 bases and J 0 bases; bases outside gene matches: 8. The CDR3 length is 17 residues. The DNA for the CDR3 is TGTGCCAGCAGCCAACCAGCCGGGACAGGGAACTCCTACGAGCAGTACTTC. Protein product: CASSQPAGTGNSYEQYF. The entire variable domain, with the rest obtained from reference TRBV14 and TRBJ2-7, is as follows: EAGVTQFPSHSVIEKGQTVTLRCDPISGHDNLYWYRRVMGKEIKFLLHFVKESKQDESGMPNNRFLAERTGGTYSTLKVQPAELEDSGVYFCASSQPAGTGNSYEQYFGPGTRLTVT.

This chain uses TRBV6-5 with TRBJ2-2, with a possible D match to TRBD2 (6 bases). V dropped 5 bases and J dropped 5 bases, with 15 bases sitting between them. The CDR3 totals 15 residues. In germline, CDR1 is MNHEY, CDR2 SVGAGI. CDR3 residues: CASSVMGGYTGELFF. The CDR3 bases are TGTGCCAGCAGTGTCATGGGGGGATATACCGGGGAGCTGTTTTTT.

This chain connects TRBV9 to TRBJ2-4, with 8 positions matching TRBD1. Germline-derived CDR1 and CDR2 are SGDLS and YYNGEE. The junction had 6 bases not matched to a gene; V was cut back by 0 bases and J by 7 bases. The CDR3 spans 15 residues. The CDR3 loop reads CASSVGGQGLNIQYF. The CDR3 coding sequence is TGTGCCAGCAGCGTAGGTGGACAGGGCTTGAACATTCAGTACTTC.

The chain combines TRBV28 with TRBJ2-2; the D gene is possibly TRBD1 (6 bases). This CDR3 region has 16 residues. With 8 bases removed from V and 0 bases from J, the gap between germline ends came to 16 bases. In germline, CDR1 is MDHEN, CDR2 SYDVKM. CDR3 nucleotide sequence: TGTGCCAGCTCCCAGCCCGGGACATCGAACACCGGGGAGCTGTTTTTT. Translation: CASSQPGTSNTGELFF.

This clonotype was recorded a few times. The chain uses TRBV7-6 and TRBJ2-5; no firm D call. Trimming pared 5 bases from V and 7 bases from J, leaving 14 bases between. Germline CDR1 and CDR2: SGHVS and FNYEAQ. CDR3 length equals 13 residues. The CDR3 loop reads CASSPAGEWTQYF. In nucleotides, the CDR3 is TGTGCCAGCAGCCCCGCCGGCGAATGGACCCAGTACTTC.

This clonotype is a singleton in its sample. This chain uses TRBV11-2 with TRBJ1-1; D gene uncertain. This CDR3 contains 16 residues. The ends were cut back, 0 bases at V and 2 bases at J, with 13 bases in the middle. CDR1 is SGHAT, CDR2 FQNNGV, per germline. The CDR3 here is CASSLDPLPRNTEAFF. The CDR3 DNA is TGTGCCAGCAGCTTAGATCCGCTACCGCGAAACACTGAAGCTTTCTTT.

The chain uses TRBV6-5 and TRBJ1-3, with unresolved D. Trimming left V 6 bases short and J 0 bases short, with 15 bases between. Germline lookup yields CDR1 MNHEY and CDR2 SVGAGI. CDR3 length equals 16 residues. In DNA, the CDR3 is TGTGCCAGCAGGGGCATGACTCCATCCTCTGGAAACACCATATATTTT. Its translation is CASRGMTPSSGNTIYF.

The V call is TRBV11-2, the J call TRBJ2-2; 12 bases map to TRBD2. The CDR3 length is 17 residues. The germline gives CDR1 SGHAT, CDR2 FQNNGV. Trimming cost V 3 bases and J 5 bases; bases outside gene matches: 7. The CDR3 DNA sequence: TGTGCCAGCAGCTTGCTAGCGGGAGGGCCGATTACCGGGGAGCTGTTTTTT. It codes for CASSLLAGGPITGELFF.

The rearrangement joins TRBV10-3 to TRBJ2-5; a possible D gene is TRBD2 (5 bases). Deletions cut 6 bases from V and 7 bases from J, with 15 bases between. Germline CDR1 is ENHRY and CDR2 is SYGVKD. The CDR3 loop spans 13 amino acids. Here the CDR3 reads CAISMDLRGTQYF. The CDR3 DNA sequence: TGTGCCATCAGCATGGACCTCCGGGGGACCCAGTACTTC.

This clonotype was seen a handful of times. The V and J genes are TRBV5-1 and TRBJ2-1; no definite D call. The V and J ends lost 3 bases and 2 bases respectively, with 12 bases between them. CDR3 length: 15 residues. Germline V gene sequence: CDR1 SGHRS, CDR2 YFSETQ. CDR3 amino acids: CASSSQDPAYNEQFF. Here the CDR3 DNA reads TGCGCCAGCAGCTCCCAGGACCCTGCCTACAATGAGCAGTTCTTC.

The chain is built from TRBV12-3 or TRBV12-4 and TRBJ2-1; D is possibly TRBD2 (6 bases). The CDR3 loop spans 15 amino acids. Trimming took 5 bases from V and 6 from J, leaving 17 bases between them. The CDR3 DNA reads as TGTGCCAGCAGTCAATTTGGGGGGAGTCGCAATGAGCAGTTCTTC. It encodes CASSQFGGSRNEQFF.

The chain recombines TRBV6-5 with TRBJ2-3, with D perhaps matching TRBD1 (7 bases). Germline assignment: CDR1 MNHEY and CDR2 SVGAGI. V lost 4 bases, J lost 3 bases, and 14 bases lay in between. The CDR3 covers 15 residues. The CDR3: CASSSPAGGTDTQYF. The CDR3 coding sequence is TGTGCCAGCAGTTCTCCGGCAGGGGGGACAGATACGCAGTATTTT.

V and J are TRBV9 and TRBJ2-5; D not certain. Trimming took off 0 bases at V and 5 bases at J, with 8 bases between the two ends. The CDR3 runs 13 residues. Per germline, CDR1 SGDLS and CDR2 YYNGEE. In DNA, the CDR3 is TGTGCCAGCAGCGTAGGAGTCGCGGAGACCCAGTACTTC. Translation gives CASSVGVAETQYF.

This clonotype was detected only a few times. The chain carries TRBV2 and TRBJ2-7, with TRBD1 as a possible D gene (6 bases). CDR3 length equals 14 residues. V was shortened by 5 bases and J by 2 bases, with 13 bases between the two germline ends. Germline V lookup: CDR1 SNHLY, CDR2 FYNNEI. The CDR3 DNA follows: TGTGCCAGCAGTATCGACAGGATACCCTACGAGCAGTACTTC. This encodes CASSIDRIPYEQYF.

This rearrangement joins TRBV19 to TRBJ1-5, with a weak D call TRBD1 (5 bases). There are 16 residues in the CDR3. Germline CDR1 and CDR2: LNHDA and SQIVND (reference sequence). The germline V and J ends were trimmed by 4 bases and 1 base, with 14 bases remaining between them. The CDR3 nucleotides read TGTGCCAGTAGTACTGGACAACGTTCCAGCAATCAGCCCCAGCATTTT. Translation gives CASSTGQRSSNQPQHF.